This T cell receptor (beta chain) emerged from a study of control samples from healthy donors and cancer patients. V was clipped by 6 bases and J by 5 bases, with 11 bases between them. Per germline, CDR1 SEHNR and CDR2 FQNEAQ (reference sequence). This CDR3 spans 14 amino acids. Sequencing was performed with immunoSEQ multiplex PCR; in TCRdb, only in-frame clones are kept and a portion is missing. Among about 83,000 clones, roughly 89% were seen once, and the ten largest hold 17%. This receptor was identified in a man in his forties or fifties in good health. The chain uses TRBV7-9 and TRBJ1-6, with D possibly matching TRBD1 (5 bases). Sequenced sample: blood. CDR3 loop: CASSSIRDNSPLHF. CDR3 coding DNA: TGTGCCAGCAGTTCCATCAGGGATAATTCACCCCTCCACTTT.